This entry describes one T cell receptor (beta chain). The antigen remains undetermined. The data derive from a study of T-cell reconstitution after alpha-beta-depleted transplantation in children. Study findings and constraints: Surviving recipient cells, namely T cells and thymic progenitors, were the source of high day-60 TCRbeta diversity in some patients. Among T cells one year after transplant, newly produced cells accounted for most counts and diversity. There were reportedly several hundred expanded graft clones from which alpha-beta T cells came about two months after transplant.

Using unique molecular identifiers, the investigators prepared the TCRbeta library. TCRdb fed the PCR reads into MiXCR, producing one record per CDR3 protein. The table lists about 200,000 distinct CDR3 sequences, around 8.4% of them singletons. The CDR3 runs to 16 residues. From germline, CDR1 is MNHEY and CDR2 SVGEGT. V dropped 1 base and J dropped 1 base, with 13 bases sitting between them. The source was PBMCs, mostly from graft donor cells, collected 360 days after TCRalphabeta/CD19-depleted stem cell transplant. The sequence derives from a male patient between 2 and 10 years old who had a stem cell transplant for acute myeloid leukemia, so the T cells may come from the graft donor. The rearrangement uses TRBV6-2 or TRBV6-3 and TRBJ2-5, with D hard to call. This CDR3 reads CASSYFFRASQETQYF. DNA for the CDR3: TGTGCCAGCAGTTACTTCTTTAGGGCTAGCCAAGAGACCCAGTACTTC.